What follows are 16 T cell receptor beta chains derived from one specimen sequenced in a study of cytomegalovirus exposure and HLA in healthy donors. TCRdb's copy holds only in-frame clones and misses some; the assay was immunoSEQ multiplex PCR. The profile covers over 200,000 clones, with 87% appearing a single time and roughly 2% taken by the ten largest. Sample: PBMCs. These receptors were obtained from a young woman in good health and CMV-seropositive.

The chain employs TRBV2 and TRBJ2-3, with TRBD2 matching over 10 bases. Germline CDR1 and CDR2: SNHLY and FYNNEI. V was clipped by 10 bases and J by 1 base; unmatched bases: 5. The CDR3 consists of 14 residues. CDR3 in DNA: TGTGCCACCTCGGGGACTAGCGGCACAGATACGCAGTATTTT. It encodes CATSGTSGTDTQYF.

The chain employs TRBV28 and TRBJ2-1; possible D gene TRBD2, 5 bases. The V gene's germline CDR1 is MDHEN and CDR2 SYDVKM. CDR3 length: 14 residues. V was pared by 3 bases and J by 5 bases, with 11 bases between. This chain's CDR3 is CASSLRTDNNEQFF. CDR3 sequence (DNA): TGTGCCAGCAGTTTGAGGACTGATAACAATGAGCAGTTCTTC.

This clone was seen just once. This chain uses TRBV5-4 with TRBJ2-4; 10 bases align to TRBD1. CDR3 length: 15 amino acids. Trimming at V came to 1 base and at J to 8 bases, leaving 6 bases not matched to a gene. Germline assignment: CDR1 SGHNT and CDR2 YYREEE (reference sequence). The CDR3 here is CASSLTLDRGDIQYF. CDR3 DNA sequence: TGTGCCAGCAGCTTGACCCTGGACAGGGGGGACATTCAGTACTTC.

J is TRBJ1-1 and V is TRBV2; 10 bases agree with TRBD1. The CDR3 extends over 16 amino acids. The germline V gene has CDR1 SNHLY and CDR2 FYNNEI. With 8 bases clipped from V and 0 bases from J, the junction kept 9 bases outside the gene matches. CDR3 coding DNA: TGTGCCAGCTGGGACAGGGGTTATTGGATGAACACTGAAGCTTTCTTT. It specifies CASWDRGYWMNTEAFF.

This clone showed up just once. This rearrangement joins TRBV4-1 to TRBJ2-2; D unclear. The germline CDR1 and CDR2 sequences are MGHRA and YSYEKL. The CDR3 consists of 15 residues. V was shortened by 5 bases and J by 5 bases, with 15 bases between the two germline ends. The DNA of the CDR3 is TGCGCCAGCAGCTCGTTCGCTGGGCCAACCGGGGAGCTGTTTTTT. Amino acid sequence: CASSSFAGPTGELFF.

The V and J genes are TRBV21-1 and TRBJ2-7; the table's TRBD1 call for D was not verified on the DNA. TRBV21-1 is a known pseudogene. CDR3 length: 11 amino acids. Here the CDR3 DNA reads TGTGCCAGCATCTCAGGCTACGAGCAGTACTTC. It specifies CASISGYEQYF.

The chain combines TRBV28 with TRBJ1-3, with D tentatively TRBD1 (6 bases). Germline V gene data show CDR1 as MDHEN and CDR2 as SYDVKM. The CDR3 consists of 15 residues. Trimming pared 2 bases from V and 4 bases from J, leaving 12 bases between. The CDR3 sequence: CASSLLGAPGNTIYF. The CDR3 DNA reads TGTGCCAGCAGTTTACTGGGGGCGCCGGGAAACACCATATATTTT.

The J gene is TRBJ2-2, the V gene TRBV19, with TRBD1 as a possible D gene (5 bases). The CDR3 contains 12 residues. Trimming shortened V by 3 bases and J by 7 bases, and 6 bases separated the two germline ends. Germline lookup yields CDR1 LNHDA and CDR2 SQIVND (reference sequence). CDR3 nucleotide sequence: TGTGCCAGTAGTATCCAGGGCGGGGAGCTGTTTTTT. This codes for CASSIQGGELFF.

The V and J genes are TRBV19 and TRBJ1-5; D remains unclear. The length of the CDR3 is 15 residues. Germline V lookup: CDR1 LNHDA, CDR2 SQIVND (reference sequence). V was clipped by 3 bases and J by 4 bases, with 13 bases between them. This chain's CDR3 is CASSITGIGNQPQHF. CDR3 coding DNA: TGTGCCAGTAGTATCACGGGAATTGGAAATCAGCCCCAGCATTTT.

The CDR3, as DNA: TGTGCCAGCAGCCAAGACCCTCCCCAGTACTCTGGGGCCAACGTCCTGACTTTC. As protein: CASSQDPPQYSGANVLTF. The chain combines TRBV14 with TRBJ2-6; D is ambiguous. The CDR3 contains 18 residues. The germline V gene has CDR1 SGHDN and CDR2 FVKESK. V was cut by 0 bases and J by 0 bases, with 12 bases left in between.

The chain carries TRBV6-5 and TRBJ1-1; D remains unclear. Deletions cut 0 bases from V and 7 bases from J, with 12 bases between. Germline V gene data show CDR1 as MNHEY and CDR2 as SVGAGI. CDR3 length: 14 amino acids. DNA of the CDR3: TGTGCCAGCAGTTACTCGTCGCAGGTTTTTGAAGCTTTCTTT. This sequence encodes CASSYSSQVFEAFF.

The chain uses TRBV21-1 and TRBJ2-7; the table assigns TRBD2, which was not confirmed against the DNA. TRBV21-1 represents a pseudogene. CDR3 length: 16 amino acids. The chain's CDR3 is CASSNRGLAENYEQYF. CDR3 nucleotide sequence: TGTGCCAGCAGCAACCGCGGACTAGCGGAGAACTACGAGCAGTACTTC.

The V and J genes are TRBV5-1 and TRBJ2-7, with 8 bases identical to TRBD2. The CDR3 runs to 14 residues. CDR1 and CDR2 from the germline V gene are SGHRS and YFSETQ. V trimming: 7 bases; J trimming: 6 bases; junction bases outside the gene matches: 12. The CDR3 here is CASGPSGGFFEQYF. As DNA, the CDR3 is TGCGCCAGCGGCCCCTCGGGAGGGTTCTTCGAGCAGTACTTC.

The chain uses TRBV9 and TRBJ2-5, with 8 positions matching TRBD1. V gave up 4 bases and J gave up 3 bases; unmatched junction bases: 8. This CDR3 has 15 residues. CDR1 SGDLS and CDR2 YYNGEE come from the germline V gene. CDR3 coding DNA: TGTGCCAGCAGCTCCTCGACAGGGGAAAAAGAGACCCAGTACTTC. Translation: CASSSSTGEKETQYF.

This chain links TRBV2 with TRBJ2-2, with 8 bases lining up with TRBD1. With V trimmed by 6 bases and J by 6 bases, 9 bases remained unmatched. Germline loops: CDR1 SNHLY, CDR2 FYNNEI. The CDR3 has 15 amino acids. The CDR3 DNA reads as TGTGCCAGCAGGCTCGACAGGGGACTGGCCGGGGAGCTGTTTTTT. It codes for CASRLDRGLAGELFF.

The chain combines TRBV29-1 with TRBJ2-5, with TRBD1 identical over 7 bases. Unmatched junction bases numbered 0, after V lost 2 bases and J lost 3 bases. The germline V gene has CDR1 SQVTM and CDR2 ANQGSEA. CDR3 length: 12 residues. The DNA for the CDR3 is TGCAGCGTTGAAACAGGGGAAGAGACCCAGTACTTC. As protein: CSVETGEETQYF.